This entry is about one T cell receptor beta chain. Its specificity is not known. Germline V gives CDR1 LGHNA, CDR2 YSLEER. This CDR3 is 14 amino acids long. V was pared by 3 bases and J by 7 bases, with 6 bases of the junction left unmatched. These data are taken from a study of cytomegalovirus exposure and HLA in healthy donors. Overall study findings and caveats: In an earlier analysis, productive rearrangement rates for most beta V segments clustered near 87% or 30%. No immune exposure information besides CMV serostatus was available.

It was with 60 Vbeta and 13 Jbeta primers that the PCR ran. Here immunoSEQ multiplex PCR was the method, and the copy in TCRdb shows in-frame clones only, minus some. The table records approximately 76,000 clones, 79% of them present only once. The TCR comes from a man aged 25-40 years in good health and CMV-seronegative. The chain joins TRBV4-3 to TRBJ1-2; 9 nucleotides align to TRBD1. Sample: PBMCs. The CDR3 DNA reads TGCGCCAGCAGCCAGGGACAGGGTGTAGGTGGCTACACCTTC. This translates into CASSQGQGVGGYTF.